These T cell receptor beta chains were read from a single sample in a study of OX40 agonist ivuxolimab in advanced cancers. Sequenced by immunoSEQ multiplex PCR; TCRdb stores in-frame clones only, minus some. The data show about 64,000 clones, roughly 86% seen once. The specimen comprised CD4+ or CD8+ T cells sorted from blood, sampled in a trial of the OX40 agonist ivuxolimab. The receptors derive from an adult with an advanced solid tumor such as melanoma, head and neck, liver or kidney cancer. CDR3s include the opening cysteine and the closing phenylalanine or tryptophan. The D gene is left open where the match is weak. The size field is filled for only some rows; it gives once, few, many or a size class.

D | J | size | V | DNA | CDR3
- | TRBJ2-1 | - | TRBV5-1 | TGCGCCAGCAGCTTGGAAGAGGGATCCTACAATGAGCAGTTCTTC | CASSLEEGSYNEQFF
- | TRBJ2-5 | - | TRBV7-2 | TGTGCCAGCAGCGCGATAGGGACCCAGTACTTC | CASSAIGTQYF
- | TRBJ2-7 | - | TRBV9 | TGTGCCAGCAGCGTGTTAGCGGATCACTACTACGAGCAGTACTTC | CASSVLADHYYEQYF
TRBD1 | TRBJ1-2 | once | TRBV5-1 | TGCGCCAGCAGCTTGTCTTCAGGGGGCGGCTATGGCTACACCTTC | CASSLSSGGGYGYTF
- | TRBJ1-1 | - | TRBV11-3 | TGTGCCAGCAGCTTAGGGGGGAACACTGAAGCTTTCTTT | CASSLGGNTEAFF
TRBD1 | TRBJ1-1 | medium-sized | TRBV29-1 | TGCAGCGTGCCAGGGGGCGGAAAAGTTAACACTGAAGCTTTCTTT | CSVPGGGKVNTEAFF
TRBD2 | TRBJ2-4 | - | TRBV5-6 | TGTGCCAGCAGCTTGAGCTTAGCGGGAGACAACATTCAGTACTTC | CASSLSLAGDNIQYF
TRBD2 | TRBJ2-7 | - | TRBV7-3 | TGTGCCAGCAGCTTAATTAGCGGGAGTAACGAGCAGTACTTC | CASSLISGSNEQYF
- | TRBJ2-1 | - | TRBV5-4 | TGTGCCAGCAGCTCGGGAGACAGGTACTACTACAATGAGCAGTTCTTC | CASSSGDRYYYNEQFF
TRBD2 | TRBJ2-1 | - | TRBV2 | TGTGCCAGCAGTGAGCTAGCGGGGGTAGGTGAGCAGTTCTTC | CASSELAGVGEQFF
- | TRBJ1-4 | - | TRBV7-7 | TGTGCTAGCAGCCTCGGGAGGGCTACTAATGAAAAACTGTTTTTT | CASSLGRATNEKLFF
TRBD1 | TRBJ2-1 | few | TRBV6-6 | TGTGCCAGCAGTTCCGGACAGGGGGATGGCAATGAGCAGTTCTTC | CASSSGQGDGNEQFF
TRBD1 | TRBJ1-2 | - | TRBV2 | TGTGCCAGCAGGGTATCGGGACAGGTGAACTATGGCTACACCTTC | CASRVSGQVNYGYTF
- | TRBJ1-1 | - | TRBV4-1 | TGCGCCAGCAGCCAAGAAGGAGGGAAAAAAGCTTTCTTT | CASSQEGGKKAFF
TRBD1 | TRBJ1-1 | - | TRBV7-2 | TGTGCCAGCAGCCAGGGGGCCGACGCTGAAGCTTTCTTT | CASSQGADAEAFF
- | TRBJ1-4 | - | TRBV18 | TGTGCCAGCTCACCGGGGGGTTTTCATGAAAAACTGTTTTTT | CASSPGGFHEKLFF
- | TRBJ2-3 | - | TRBV5-1 | TGCGCCAGCAGCGGGACCGGACGGAGCACAGATACGCAGTATTTT | CASSGTGRSTDTQYF
- | TRBJ2-7 | - | TRBV13 | TGTGCCAGCAGTCCTCGGGGGCCCGCTAATGCATACGAGCAGTACTTC | CASSPRGPANAYEQYF
- | TRBJ1-3 | - | TRBV7-8 | TGTGCCAGCACAGGGGACGGAAACACCATATATTTT | CASTGDGNTIYF
- | TRBJ1-3 | few | TRBV7-9 | TGTGCCAGCACCGTGGCCAGGTCTGGAAACACCATATATTTT | CASTVARSGNTIYF
- | TRBJ2-6 | - | TRBV19 | TGTGCCAGTAGTATAATGTGGATTGGGGCCAACGTCCTGACTTTC | CASSIMWIGANVLTF
- | TRBJ1-5 | - | TRBV4-3 | TGCGCCAGCAGCCAAGATTCGGACAGTAATCAGCCCCAGCATTTT | CASSQDSDSNQPQHF
- | TRBJ1-6 | - | TRBV7-8 | TGTGCCAGCAGCTTAGACAGGTCGCATAATTCACCCCTCCACTTT | CASSLDRSHNSPLHF
TRBD1 | TRBJ2-7 | - | TRBV28 | TGTGCCAGCAGTCGAGCCGGGACAGGGGTATACGAGCAGTACTTC | CASSRAGTGVYEQYF
- | TRBJ2-7 | - | TRBV27 | TGTGCCAGCAGTTCCCAGGGTTCCTACGAGCAGTACTTC | CASSSQGSYEQYF
TRBD2 | TRBJ2-1 | - | TRBV27 | TGTGCCAGCAGTTTACGGGAGGGCTACAATGAGCAGTTCTTC | CASSLREGYNEQFF
TRBD1 | TRBJ1-2 | - | TRBV10-3 | TGTGCCATCAGTTTACAGGGGGGAGACTCTGGCTACACCTTC | CAISLQGGDSGYTF
- | TRBJ1-3 | - | TRBV18 | TGTGCCAGCTCCCCTGAGGGGTCGCGAAACACCATATATTTT | CASSPEGSRNTIYF